These 13 T cell receptor beta chains were all obtained from the same sample, sequenced in a study of blood T cell repertoires in COVID-19. The data were produced by immunoSEQ multiplex PCR, yet TCRdb's version contains in-frame clones alone and is incomplete. The data hold around 120,000 clones, with 69% observed a single time. What was sequenced was peripheral blood. Source of these receptors: a man older than 75 with acute or convalescent COVID-19.

V and J are TRBV6-5 and TRBJ1-1; 9 bases fit TRBD1. Germline trimming cut 6 bases from V and 6 bases from J; bases unmatched to any gene: 8. CDR1 and CDR2 from the germline V gene are MNHEY and SVGAGI. This CDR3 is 14 amino acids long. The CDR3 loop reads CASSGTGQVAEAFF. The CDR3 region has the DNA TGTGCCAGCAGCGGGACAGGGCAGGTTGCTGAAGCTTTCTTT.

This clone was observed a few times. CDR3 protein: CASSLVTGGASPLHF. Here the CDR3 DNA reads TGTGCCAGCAGCTTAGTGACAGGGGGCGCCTCACCCCTCCACTTT. V gene TRBV7-2 combines with J gene TRBJ1-6, with TRBD1 matching 10 bases. Per germline, CDR1 SGHTA and CDR2 FQGNSA. CDR3 length: 15 amino acids. The V segment lost 1 base and the J segment 10 bases; nucleotides outside the gene matches: 4. The whole variable domain, filled in from reference TRBV7-2 and TRBJ1-6, reads GAGVSQSPSNKVTEKGKDVELRCDPISGHTALYWYRQSLGQGLEFLIYFQGNSAPDKSGLPSDRFSAERTGGSVSTLTIQRTQQEDSAVYLCASSLVTGGASPLHFGNGTRLTVT.

The J gene is TRBJ2-7, the V gene TRBV7-2, with 10 positions matching TRBD2. Germline V gene lookup returns CDR1 SGHTA and CDR2 FQGNSA. Trimming took 3 bases from V and 1 from J; bases not matched to a gene: 9. The length of the CDR3 is 17 residues. CDR3 region: CASSLKSGLATSYEQYF. In DNA form, the CDR3 reads TGTGCCAGCAGCTTGAAATCGGGACTAGCGACTTCCTACGAGCAGTACTTC. Drawing the rest from reference TRBV7-2 and TRBJ2-7, the complete variable domain is GAGVSQSPSNKVTEKGKDVELRCDPISGHTALYWYRQSLGQGLEFLIYFQGNSAPDKSGLPSDRFSAERTGGSVSTLTIQRTQQEDSAVYLCASSLKSGLATSYEQYFGPGTRLTVT.

This clone appeared a few times. The CDR3, as DNA: TGTGCCACCAGTGACCTCGACAGTCTGGAGCAGTTCTTC. Amino acids: CATSDLDSLEQFF. The V gene is TRBV24-1, the J gene TRBJ2-1, with TRBD1 as a possible D gene (5 bases). The CDR3 runs to 13 residues. Trimming took off 4 bases at V and 10 bases at J, with 13 bases between the two ends. CDR1 and CDR2 (germline): KGHDR, SFDVKD.

The chain joins TRBV7-2 to TRBJ1-6; D remains unclear. Germline V gene lookup returns CDR1 SGHTA and CDR2 FQGNSA. V was clipped by 5 bases and J by 10 bases, with 18 bases between them. CDR3 length: 15 residues. CDR3 bases: TGTGCCAGCAGCCAGGAGGTGGCCTCCGACTCACCCCTCCACTTT. Residues: CASSQEVASDSPLHF.

The table lists this clone with a few counts. The same CDR3 can be traced to other DNA sequences in this sample. The rearrangement uses TRBV6-2 or TRBV6-3 and TRBJ2-1; TRBD2 aligns across 13 bases. Germline CDR1 and CDR2: MNHEY and SVGEGT. CDR3 length: 17 residues. Trimming at V came to 0 bases and at J to 9 bases, leaving 8 bases not matched to a gene. The CDR3 DNA follows: TGTGCCAGCAGTTACTCCGTCCGGACTAGCGGGAGTGGTGAGCAGTTCTTC. Its translation: CASSYSVRTSGSGEQFF.

This chain joins TRBV5-8 and TRBJ2-1; TRBD1 matches 9 bases. CDR1 and CDR2 (germline): SGHTS, YDEGEE. CDR3 size: 14 residues. The V gene end was trimmed by 4 bases and the J gene end by 4 bases; junction bases not matched to a gene: 3. The CDR3 region is CASSAGQGYNEQFF. The CDR3 coding sequence is TGTGCCAGCAGCGCCGGACAGGGGTACAATGAGCAGTTCTTC. Filled out from reference TRBV5-8 and TRBJ2-1, the complete variable domain reads EAGVTQSPTHLIKTRGQQATLRCSPISGHTSVYWYQQALGLGLQFLLWYDEGEERNRGNFPPRFSGRQFPNYSSELNVNALELEDSALYLCASSAGQGYNEQFFGPGTRLTVL.

The gene calls are TRBV7-8 and TRBJ2-2; a possible D gene is TRBD2 (5 bases). Trimming removed 4 bases at V and 8 bases at J, with 11 bases between. CDR1 and CDR2 from the germline V gene are SGHVS and FQNEAQ. This CDR3 is built from 13 residues. The CDR3 loop reads CASSYGLLGELFF. The CDR3 nucleotides read TGTGCCAGCAGCTACGGACTGTTGGGGGAGCTGTTTTTT.

The chain is built from TRBV7-2 and TRBJ2-5; 14 positions agree with TRBD2. Germline lookup yields CDR1 SGHTA and CDR2 FQGNSA. This CDR3 region has 17 residues. Losses at the gene ends were 5 bases for V and 4 bases for J; bases not matched to a gene: 9. CDR3 region: CASSPSGLAGVAETQYF. CDR3 DNA sequence: TGTGCCAGCAGCCCCTCGGGACTAGCGGGAGTCGCAGAGACCCAGTACTTC. Full variable domain (remainder filled in from reference TRBV7-2 and TRBJ2-5): GAGVSQSPSNKVTEKGKDVELRCDPISGHTALYWYRQSLGQGLEFLIYFQGNSAPDKSGLPSDRFSAERTGGSVSTLTIQRTQQEDSAVYLCASSPSGLAGVAETQYFGPGTRLLVL.

This clone has a handful of counts. This chain joins TRBV7-9 and TRBJ2-1, with a weak D call TRBD2 (6 bases). CDR1 is SEHNR, CDR2 FQNEAQ, per germline (reference sequence). Trimming cost V 5 bases and J 6 bases, with 20 bases left between them. The CDR3 runs 16 residues. The CDR3 region is CASSRFDSEGFNEQFF. The CDR3 nucleotides read TGTGCCAGCAGCCGATTCGACTCGGAGGGTTTCAATGAGCAGTTCTTC.

The chain has TRBV29-1 and TRBJ2-7; D is possibly TRBD2 (5 bases). With 7 bases removed from V and 4 bases from J, the gap between germline ends came to 17 bases. Germline CDR1 reads SQVTM; CDR2 reads ANQGSEA. The CDR3 spans 13 residues. The CDR3 nucleotides read TGCAGCGCCGGAGGTGCTGACGAGTACGAGCAGTACTTC. Its protein product is CSAGGADEYEQYF.

The V call is TRBV19, the J call TRBJ2-3; D might be TRBD1 (6 bases). Trimming pared 4 bases from V and 5 bases from J, leaving 16 bases between. The CDR3 totals 15 residues. The germline CDR1 and CDR2 sequences are LNHDA and SQIVND (reference sequence). The CDR3 loop is CASSTPMGAGDTQYF. In DNA form, the CDR3 reads TGTGCCAGTAGTACCCCTATGGGGGCGGGAGATACGCAGTATTTT.

V usage is TRBV7-7 and J usage is TRBJ2-3; 7 bases are a match to TRBD1. The V segment lost 4 bases and the J segment 3 bases; nucleotides outside the gene matches: 4. Germline V gene sequence: CDR1 SSHAT, CDR2 FNYEAQ (reference sequence). The CDR3 runs to 14 residues. CDR3 sequence: CASSSQQGTDTQYF. The CDR3 DNA reads TGTGCCAGCAGCTCTCAACAGGGGACAGATACGCAGTATTTT. Together with reference TRBV7-7 and TRBJ2-3, the CDR3 gives the full variable domain: GAGVSQSPRYKVTKRGQDVTLRCDPISSHATLYWYQQALGQGPEFLTYFNYEAQPDKSGLPSDRFSAERPEGSISTLTIQRTEQRDSAMYRCASSSQQGTDTQYFGPGTRLTVL.